Following are 17 T cell receptor beta chains from one sample sequenced in a study of blood T cell repertoires in COVID-19 (TCRdb year 2020). Library preparation was by the immunoSEQ multiplex PCR assay. Held by TCRdb, this immuneACCESS table contains in-frame sequences only and omits some clones. Under half of the omission traces to an unresolved V gene where checked; the cause of the rest is unknown. The sample includes about 240,000 clones, with about 82% observed a single time. 10% to 15% of the sample comes from the top ten. The specimen was peripheral blood. The receptor set was obtained from a man older than 75 with acute or convalescent COVID-19.

The chain couples TRBV19 to TRBJ1-1; the match to TRBD1 covers 8 bases. In germline, CDR1 is LNHDA, CDR2 SQIVND (reference sequence). This CDR3 has 14 residues. V lost 7 bases, J lost 10 bases, and 14 bases stayed unmatched. CDR3 sequence reads: CASTLGQGMIGAFF. DNA for the CDR3: TGTGCCAGTACCCTAGGACAGGGTATGATCGGAGCTTTCTTT.

This clone has only one observation. The chain uses TRBV18 and TRBJ2-3; 7 bases match TRBD1. Germline CDR1 KGHSH, CDR2 LQKENI. The J segment lost 6 bases and the V segment lost 0 bases, leaving 9 bases of the junction unmatched. The CDR3 runs 16 residues. The CDR3, as DNA: TGTGCCAGCTCACCACCTCTGGCAGGGGGACGGGATACGCAGTATTTT. This gives the protein CASSPPLAGGRDTQYF.

This clone has more than one count but fewer than ten. The chain is built from TRBV28 and TRBJ1-2; D uncertain. Trimming stripped 5 bases from V and 2 bases from J, with 18 bases between. The CDR3 contains 16 residues. Germline CDR1 reads MDHEN; CDR2 reads SYDVKM. CDR3 DNA: TGTGCCAGCAGTGGTTTCTCAGCCGGGATAAACTATGGCTACACCTTC. It specifies CASSGFSAGINYGYTF.

V is TRBV24-1 and J is TRBJ2-3; perhaps TRBD1 as D (6 bases). The CDR3 sequence is 16 residues long. Trimming took 2 bases from V and 11 from J, leaving 22 bases between them. Germline V gene data show CDR1 as KGHDR and CDR2 as SFDVKD. The CDR3, as DNA: TGTGCCACCAGTGATTCAGGGGCTAACGACTTGTTAAAGCAGTATTTT. Protein: CATSDSGANDLLKQYF.

The genes are TRBV9 and TRBJ1-1; TRBD1 matches at 11 bases. CDR3 length: 14 residues. Germline loops: CDR1 SGDLS, CDR2 YYNGEE. V gave up 4 bases and J gave up 3 bases; unmatched junction bases: 2. The CDR3 DNA reads as TGTGCCAGCAGCTGGGGACAGGGGGACACTGAAGCTTTCTTT. Amino acids: CASSWGQGDTEAFF. Together with reference TRBV9 and TRBJ1-1, the CDR3 gives the full variable domain: DSGVTQTPKHLITATGQRVTLRCSPRSGDLSVYWYQQSLDQGLQFLIQYYNGEERAKGNILERFSAQQFPDLHSELNLSSLELGDSALYFCASSWGQGDTEAFFGQGTRLTVV.

The V gene is TRBV5-1, the J gene TRBJ1-2; 8 positions agree with TRBD1. The CDR3 consists of 15 residues. Germline V gene data show CDR1 as SGHRS and CDR2 as YFSETQ. V shed 0 bases, J shed 4 bases, and the junction held 5 bases outside the gene matches. The CDR3 DNA follows: TGCGCCAGCAGCTTGGAAGGACAGGGATCCTATGGCTACACCTTC. This encodes CASSLEGQGSYGYTF.

V is TRBV5-1 and J is TRBJ2-5; 7 bases align to TRBD1. Trimming removed 1 base from V and 2 bases from J; junction bases left unmatched: 5. From germline, CDR1 is SGHRS and CDR2 YFSETQ. This CDR3 has 15 residues. The CDR3 nucleotides read TGCGCCAGCAGCTTGTCGGGACAGTATCAAGAGACCCAGTACTTC. Residues: CASSLSGQYQETQYF.

The V gene is TRBV19, the J gene TRBJ1-2; 7 bases map to TRBD1. Germline V gene data show CDR1 as LNHDA and CDR2 as SQIVND (reference sequence). The CDR3 loop spans 13 amino acids. V was clipped by 3 bases and J by 8 bases; unmatched bases: 6. The CDR3 region has the DNA TGTGCCAGTAGTATGATCACAGGGGACGGCTACACCTTC. Translated: CASSMITGDGYTF.

J is TRBJ1-2 and V is TRBV5-1, with D uncertain. CDR3 size: 15 residues. V lost 4 bases and J 0 bases, leaving 13 bases between the germline ends. Germline loops: CDR1 SGHRS, CDR2 YFSETQ. CDR3 sequence: CASSPLLDANYGYTF. In DNA, the CDR3 is TGCGCCAGCAGCCCTTTACTAGACGCTAACTATGGCTACACCTTC.

V usage is TRBV12-3 or TRBV12-4 and J usage is TRBJ2-5; no clear D. The V and J ends lost 7 bases and 7 bases respectively, with 10 bases between them. The CDR3 runs 11 residues. In DNA form, the CDR3 reads TGTGCCAGCACTTCTAGTCGGACCCAGTACTTC. This gives the protein CASTSSRTQYF.

The CDR3 spells CASSPTENYGYTF. CDR3 sequence (DNA): TGTGCCAGCAGCCCCACAGAAAACTATGGCTACACCTTC. The rearrangement joins TRBV9 to TRBJ1-2; no clear D. The CDR3 spans 13 residues. V was trimmed by 4 bases and J by 2 bases, leaving 9 bases between them. Germline CDR1 and CDR2: SGDLS and YYNGEE.

This clone showed up just a few times. The V gene is TRBV5-1, the J gene TRBJ2-1, with 7 bases aligning to TRBD1. Losses at the gene ends were 4 bases for V and 6 bases for J; bases not matched to a gene: 7. The CDR3 has 14 amino acids. Germline CDR1 reads SGHRS; CDR2 reads YFSETQ. The CDR3 DNA sequence: TGCGCCAGCAGCATGACAGGGCGAAGCAATGAGCAGTTCTTC. Translation gives CASSMTGRSNEQFF.

The chain is built from TRBV3-1 (or the pseudogene TRBV3-2) and TRBJ1-4, with D maybe TRBD1 (6 bases). Trimming cost V 4 bases and J 8 bases, with 11 bases left between them. Germline CDR1 is LGHDT and CDR2 is YNNKEL (reference sequence). The CDR3 is 13 residues long. Here the CDR3 reads CASSRDTFEKLFF. The CDR3 region has the DNA TGTGCCAGCAGCCGGGACACGTTCGAAAAACTGTTTTTT.

The J gene is TRBJ2-5, the V gene TRBV24-1; maybe TRBD1 (5 bases). Germline V gene lookup returns CDR1 KGHDR and CDR2 SFDVKD. Trimming cost V 2 bases and J 5 bases, with 11 bases left between them. The CDR3 is made up of 14 amino acids. The CDR3 reads CATSDYRFVETQYF. CDR3 coding DNA: TGTGCCACCAGTGATTACAGGTTCGTGGAGACCCAGTACTTC.

The CDR3 loop is CASSSGVPNSPLHF. DNA for the CDR3: TGTGCCAGCAGCTCCGGGGTCCCCAATTCACCCCTCCACTTT. The chain links TRBV7-9 to TRBJ1-6; D not resolved. Germline loops: CDR1 SEHNR, CDR2 FQNEAQ (reference sequence). The V end was cut by 4 bases, the J end by 7 bases, with 11 bases between. CDR3 size: 14 residues.

The rearrangement links TRBV2 to TRBJ1-1; D call uncertain. CDR3 size: 11 residues. CDR1 and CDR2 from the germline V gene are SNHLY and FYNNEI. Trimming removed 7 bases from V and 1 base from J, with 4 bases in between. DNA for the CDR3: TGTGCCAGCAATAGGAACACTGAAGCTTTCTTT. This encodes CASNRNTEAFF.

The chain has TRBV5-1 and TRBJ1-1; no reliable D call. With 0 bases removed from V and 1 base from J, the gap between germline ends came to 7 bases. Germline V gives CDR1 SGHRS, CDR2 YFSETQ. This CDR3 region has 14 residues. This chain's CDR3 is CASSLATSNTEAFF. CDR3 bases: TGCGCCAGCAGCTTGGCCACTTCGAACACTGAAGCTTTCTTT.